This paragraph reports one T cell receptor beta chain. Its target is unknown. The ends lost 4 bases at V and 2 bases at J; junction bases unmatched: 5. Germline assignment: CDR1 SGHNT and CDR2 YYREEE (reference sequence). The CDR3 has 15 residues. The assay was immunoSEQ multiplex PCR, and TCRdb's table has in-frame clones only and misses some. Among around 41,000 clones, about 87% were seen once, and the ten largest hold 6%. This entry comes from a study of OX40 agonist ivuxolimab in advanced cancers. Study-wide results and limits: Some patients without response likewise showed low normalized clonal expansion. Clonal expansion was among the lowest in partial responders at 0.1-3.0 mg/kg, especially CD8+.

Anyone with autoimmune disease history or systemic immunosuppression was excluded. The TCR originated in an adult with an advanced solid tumor such as melanoma, head and neck, liver or kidney cancer. Sample: CD4+ or CD8+ T cells sorted from blood, taken in a trial of the OX40 agonist ivuxolimab. The chain joins TRBV5-4 to TRBJ2-3; 9 bases map to TRBD1. CDR3 coding DNA: TGTGCCAGCAGCATAAGGACAGGGGCCACAGATACGCAGTATTTT. It specifies CASSIRTGATDTQYF.